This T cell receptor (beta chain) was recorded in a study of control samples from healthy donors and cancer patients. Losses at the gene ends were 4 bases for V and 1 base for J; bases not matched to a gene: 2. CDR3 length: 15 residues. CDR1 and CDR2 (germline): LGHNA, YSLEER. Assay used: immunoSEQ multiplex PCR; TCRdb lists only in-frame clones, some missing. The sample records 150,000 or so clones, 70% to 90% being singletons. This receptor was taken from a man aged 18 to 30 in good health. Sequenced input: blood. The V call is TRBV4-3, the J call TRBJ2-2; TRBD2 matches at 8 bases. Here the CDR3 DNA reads TGCGCCAGCAGCCCAGCGGGGGTGAACACCGGGGAGCTGTTTTTT. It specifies CASSPAGVNTGELFF.